This T cell receptor (beta chain) was recovered during a study of blood T cell repertoires in COVID-19. Turning to the study itself: Sources were T cells, B-cell-depleted T cells, or PBMCs; the material itself was cDNA or gDNA.

Assay: immunoSEQ multiplex PCR; the TCRdb copy retains only in-frame clones and omits some. The sample gives around 210,000 clones, 65% to 90% of which show up once; about 13% is in the top ten. Germline trimming cut 1 base from V and 6 bases from J; bases unmatched to any gene: 7. Germline-derived CDR1 and CDR2 are MNHEY and SVGAGI. The CDR3 is 16 residues long. This chain connects TRBV6-5 to TRBJ2-2, with TRBD1 matching over 8 bases. This sequence was found in a human donor in a cohort sampled during active COVID-19. The sample taken for sequencing was peripheral blood. For the CDR3, the DNA is TGTGCCAGCAGTTACTTGCGGACAGGGAGGTCCGGGGAGCTGTTTTTT. Translating it yields CASSYLRTGRSGELFF.